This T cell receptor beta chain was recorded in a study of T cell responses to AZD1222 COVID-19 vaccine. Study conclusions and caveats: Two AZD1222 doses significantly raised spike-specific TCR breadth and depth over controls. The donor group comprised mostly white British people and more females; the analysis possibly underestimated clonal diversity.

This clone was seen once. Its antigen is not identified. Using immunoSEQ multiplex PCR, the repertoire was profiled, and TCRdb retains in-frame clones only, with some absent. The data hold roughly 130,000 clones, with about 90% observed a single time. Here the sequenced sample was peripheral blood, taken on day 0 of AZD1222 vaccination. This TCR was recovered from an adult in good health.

The DNA of the CDR3 is TGTGCCAGCAGCTTAGACGGGTCCAGGGGGAACACTGAAGCTTTCTTT. It is translated as CASSLDGSRGNTEAFF. The J gene is TRBJ1-1, the V gene TRBV7-9, with a tentative D call TRBD1 (6 bases). CDR3 length equals 16 residues. Between the trimmed V and J ends, which lost 1 base and 1 base, there was a span of 13 bases. The germline V gene encodes CDR1 SEHNR and CDR2 FQNEAQ (reference sequence).